One and the same sample provided the 10 T cell receptor beta chains below, sequenced in a study of esophageal squamous cell carcinoma under preoperative chemotherapy. TCRdb called the PCR reads again in MiXCR, with one record for every CDR3 protein. The repertoire includes roughly 14,000 distinct CDR3 sequences, 48% of them detected once, and around 30% sits in the top ten. Time point specified: before preoperative PTX-NDP chemotherapy. The specimen was collected from a patient given preoperative chemotherapy. These receptor sequences come from a human donor with esophageal squamous cell carcinoma. The donor label of this sample is uncertain.

Concerning this clonotype: One end of the junction fails to match germline, which may point to a read error. The chain uses TRBV27 and TRBJ2-4, with D possibly matching TRBD2 (5 bases). The CDR3 consists of 14 residues. In germline, CDR1 is MNHEY, CDR2 SMNVEV (reference sequence). CDR3 sequence reads: CGVTGRGAKNMQYF. The DNA of the CDR3 is TGTGGCGTCACGGGTCGGGGAGCCAAAAACATGCAGTATTTC.

The rearrangement links TRBV7-7 to TRBJ2-1; 15 nucleotides match TRBD2. Germline CDR1 is SSHAT and CDR2 is FNYEAQ (reference sequence). The J segment lost 0 bases and the V segment lost 5 bases, leaving 5 bases of the junction unmatched. There are 18 residues in the CDR3. The CDR3 protein is CASSPGLAGGASYNEQFF. The DNA for the CDR3 is TGTGCCAGCAGCCCCGGACTAGCGGGAGGGGCCTCCTACAATGAGCAGTTCTTC.

V and J are TRBV12-3 or TRBV12-4 and TRBJ2-1, with TRBD2 matching 7 bases. Trimming cost V 3 bases and J 10 bases; bases outside gene matches: 12. CDR3 length: 15 residues. The CDR3 loop is CASSFGAGFSYEQFF. CDR3 sequence (DNA): TGTGCCAGCAGTTTTGGAGCGGGATTCTCCTACGAGCAGTTCTTC.

The chain couples TRBV7-2 to TRBJ1-6; tentative D call: TRBD1 (6 bases). Germline lookup yields CDR1 SGHTA and CDR2 FQGNSA. V lost 1 base and J lost 8, with 12 bases in between. The CDR3 spans 15 residues. CDR3 protein: CASSLGSRGDSPLHF. The CDR3, as DNA: TGTGCCAGCAGCTTAGGTAGCAGGGGCGATTCACCCCTCCACTTT.

As regards this clonotype: Sequence at one end of the junction differs from germline and may be a read error. The chain employs TRBV7-9 and TRBJ2-3; 7 bases line up with TRBD2. From germline, CDR1 is SEHNR and CDR2 FQNEAQ (reference sequence). The CDR3 extends over 17 amino acids. The CDR3 spells CASSPGGERLSKDTQYF. CDR3 sequence (DNA): TGTGCCAGCAGCCCGGGGGGTGAGCGCTTGAGCAAAGATACGCAGTACTTT.

A single count supports this clonotype. The genes are TRBV6-5 and TRBJ2-1, with TRBD2 identical over 8 bases. The J call may be in error: the DNA end matches TRBJ2-5 better. Germline V gives CDR1 MNHEY, CDR2 SVGAGI. The CDR3 sequence is 16 residues long. In DNA, the CDR3 is TGTGCCAGCAGTTCTCCCAGCGGGAGCGGAGAGGAGACCCAGTACTTC. Protein: CASSSPSGSGEETQYF.

This clonotype was detected only a few times. This chain connects TRBV12-3 or TRBV12-4 to TRBJ2-7; 12 bases agree with TRBD1. The CDR3 spans 16 residues. The junction had 7 bases not matched to a gene; V was cut back by 0 bases and J by 7 bases. Here the CDR3 DNA reads TGTGCCAGCAGTTTAGCCGGGACAGGGGGCTACAATGAGCAGTACTTC. This translates into CASSLAGTGGYNEQYF.

This chain links TRBV6-1 with TRBJ2-5, with 9 bases that match TRBD1. CDR1 and CDR2 from the germline V gene are MNHNS and SASEGT. This CDR3 has 17 residues. J gave up 2 bases and V 6 bases, and 13 bases lay outside the gene matches. The DNA of the CDR3 is TGTGCCAGCAGCAAACTTCCCGGGACAGGGAGACAAGAGACCCAGTACTTC. Translation: CASSKLPGTGRQETQYF.

The chain combines TRBV7-9 with TRBJ2-7; the D gene is possibly TRBD1 (6 bases). This CDR3 has 13 amino acids. Germline CDR1 reads SEHNR; CDR2 reads FQNEAQ (reference sequence). Trimming shortened V by 0 bases and J by 11 bases, and 14 bases separated the two germline ends. The CDR3 sequence is CASSLATSGEEYF. CDR3 bases: TGTGCCAGCAGCTTAGCCACTTCAGGGGAAGAGTACTTC.

This clonotype has a handful of counts. The chain has TRBV4-2 and TRBJ2-3, with a tentative D call TRBD2 (6 bases). V lost 0 bases, J lost 0 bases, and 25 bases lay in between. The CDR3 length is 21 residues. Looked up from germline, CDR1 is LGHNA and CDR2 is YNFKEQ. The CDR3 region is CASSQDKGLALGELSTDTQYF. CDR3 DNA: TGTGCCAGCAGCCAAGATAAAGGGCTAGCGCTCGGTGAGCTTAGCACAGATACGCAGTATTTT.